Each of the 26 T cell receptor beta chains below was sequenced from the same sample in a study of blood T cells in healthy people across ages. The authors ran a second PCR of roughly 6 to 12 cycles using a sample-barcoded 5' primer and a J-beta primer mix. TCRdb ran MiXCR on the 5' RACE reads and lists one entry per CDR3 protein. Of about 1 million distinct CDR3 sequences in the sample, around 25% are singletons; the top ten hold around 0.7%. These sequences were also reported in another study, on T cells of mothers and their children.

Input material: blood. Receptors were obtained from a girl aged 2-10 years in good health.

V usage is TRBV20-1 and J usage is TRBJ2-5; D remains unclear. The DNA end is a closer match to TRBJ2-1, so the J assignment may be wrong. CDR1 and CDR2 from the germline V gene are DFQATT and SNEGSKA (reference sequence). The CDR3 runs 10 residues. This CDR3 is CSAILSEQFF. DNA of the CDR3: TGCAGTGCTATCCTCAGTGAGCAGTTCTTC.

In its sample, this clonotype was seen a few times. The V gene is TRBV29-1, the J gene TRBJ2-2; D perhaps matches TRBD1 (6 bases). V shed 7 bases and J shed 7 bases, with 16 bases lying between them. From germline, CDR1 is SQVTM and CDR2 ANQGSEA. The CDR3 runs to 13 residues. CDR3 sequence: CSGGQILGGELFF. The CDR3 coding sequence is TGCAGCGGCGGACAGATCCTCGGCGGGGAGCTGTTTTTT.

This clonotype was seen more than once but under ten times. The gene calls are TRBV3-1 and TRBJ2-1; perhaps TRBD2 as D (5 bases). Germline V gene data show CDR1 as LGHDT and CDR2 as YNNKEL (reference sequence). V was shortened by 0 bases and J by 0 bases, with 9 bases between the two germline ends. CDR3 length: 16 amino acids. CDR3 in DNA: TGTGCCAGCAGCCAAGAAGTAACTAGCTCCTACAATGAGCAGTTCTTC. Protein product: CASSQEVTSSYNEQFF.

J is TRBJ2-7 and V is TRBV7-9, with D maybe TRBD2 (5 bases). This CDR3 comprises 16 residues. V was clipped by 1 base and J by 1 base, with 14 bases between them. Per the germline V gene, CDR1 is SEHNR and CDR2 is FQNEAQ (reference sequence). CDR3 residues: CASSLGPAPGSYEQYF. CDR3 sequence (DNA): TGTGCCAGCAGCTTAGGTCCGGCGCCGGGATCCTACGAGCAGTACTTC.

There are a few counts of this clonotype. The chain links TRBV25-1 to TRBJ2-2; D not certain. Trimming stripped 3 bases from V and 3 bases from J, with 8 bases between. Per the germline V gene, CDR1 is MGHDK and CDR2 is SYGVNS. The CDR3 loop spans 14 amino acids. The DNA for the CDR3 is TGTGCCAGCAGTGACGGACGAGACACCGGGGAGCTGTTTTTT. Translating gives CASSDGRDTGELFF. Drawing the rest from reference TRBV25-1 and TRBJ2-2, the complete variable domain is EADIYQTPRYLVIGTGKKITLECSQTMGHDKMYWYQQDPGMELHLIHYSYGVNSTEKGDLSSESTVSRIRTEHFPLTLESARPSHTSQYLCASSDGRDTGELFFGEGSRLTVL.

This clonotype occurred a few times. Given the absence of the conserved phenylalanine or tryptophan at the CDR3 end, a read error is likely. V is TRBV6-1 and J is TRBJ1-3; no firm D call. CDR3 size: 16 residues. V shed 4 bases and J shed 3 bases, with 16 bases lying between them. Per germline, CDR1 MNHNS and CDR2 SASEGT. CDR3 nucleotide sequence: TGTGCCAGCAGTGCACGTACCCGATTCGTTGGAAACACCATATATATT. Amino acid sequence: CASSARTRFVGNTIYI.

The sample holds a few counts of this clonotype. J is TRBJ2-5 and V is TRBV11-1; D may be TRBD1 or TRBD2 (5 bases each). TRBJ2-7 matches the DNA end more closely, so the J call is doubtful. Germline V CDR1 and CDR2: SGHAT, FQDESV (reference sequence). The length of the CDR3 is 16 residues. The CDR3 loop reads CASSLVGWDPLYEQYF. CDR3 bases: TGTGCCAGCAGCTTAGTTGGATGGGACCCTCTCTACGAGCAGTACTTC.

CDR3 sequence: CSVENQGRSTEAFF. As DNA, the CDR3 is TGCAGCGTTGAAAACCAGGGAAGGAGCACTGAAGCTTTCTTT. This chain joins TRBV29-1 and TRBJ1-1, with D possibly matching TRBD1 (5 bases). The V end was cut by 2 bases, the J end by 4 bases, with 14 bases between. CDR1 is SQVTM and CDR2 is ANQGSEA in the germline V gene. The CDR3 extends over 14 amino acids.

V is TRBV12-3 or TRBV12-4 and J is TRBJ1-4; D is possibly TRBD1 (5 bases). This CDR3 has 13 residues. V was shortened by 6 bases and J by 4 bases, with 9 bases between the two germline ends. This chain's CDR3 is CASRRGFNEKLFF. DNA of the CDR3: TGTGCCAGCAGAAGGGGCTTTAATGAAAAACTGTTTTTT.

This clonotype was counted only a few times. This chain links TRBV19 with TRBJ2-4; D is unresolved. The CDR3 length is 13 residues. CDR1 is LNHDA, CDR2 SQIVND, per germline (reference sequence). V lost 3 bases, J lost 7 bases, and 10 bases lay in between. The CDR3 DNA reads as TGTGCCAGTAGTATTCAGATTATGAACATTCAGTACTTC. Translating gives CASSIQIMNIQYF.

This clonotype was observed a few times. V gene TRBV7-9 combines with J gene TRBJ2-5; 7 bases map to TRBD1. Germline CDR1 reads SEHNR; CDR2 reads FQNEAQ (reference sequence). V lost 3 bases and J lost 7; bases outside the gene matches: 11. The CDR3 contains 15 residues. The CDR3 loop reads CASSFRDSLVGTQYF. The CDR3 nucleotides are TGTGCCAGCAGCTTCCGGGACAGCCTTGTAGGGACCCAGTACTTC.

This clonotype was counted a few times. V usage is TRBV7-3 and J usage is TRBJ2-1; 8 bases map to TRBD1. The CDR3 consists of 17 residues. Germline lookup yields CDR1 SGHTA and CDR2 FQGTGA. Trimming took 5 bases from V and 0 from J; bases not matched to a gene: 9. The CDR3 coding sequence is TGTGCCAGCAGCGCCGCAGGGGGCGGAAGCTCCTACAATGAGCAGTTCTTC. It yields the protein CASSAAGGGSSYNEQFF.

CDR3 sequence reads: CASSRVKSDEQYF. CDR3 nucleotides: TGTGCCAGCAGTAGGGTTAAGTCGGACGAGCAGTACTTC. The chain is built from TRBV12-3 or TRBV12-4 and TRBJ2-5; D uncertain. The end of the DNA is better explained by TRBJ2-7, so the J call may be wrong. The CDR3 totals 13 residues.

The CDR3 is CASSPGGESTDTQYF. CDR3 DNA: TGTGCCAGCAGTCCTGGAGGGGAGAGCACAGATACGCAGTATTTT. The chain is built from TRBV12-3 or TRBV12-4 and TRBJ2-3; D perhaps matches TRBD2 (6 bases). With 5 bases removed from V and 0 bases from J, the gap between germline ends came to 12 bases. CDR3 size: 15 residues.

There are a few counts of this clonotype. The chain joins TRBV4-1 to TRBJ2-7; the D gene is possibly TRBD2 (7 bases). The V end lost 0 bases, the J end lost 4 bases, and 16 bases lay between the germline ends. Germline V gives CDR1 MGHRA, CDR2 YSYEKL. This CDR3 is 16 amino acids long. CDR3 in DNA: TGCGCCAGCAGCCAAGATCGGGCGGGGGCGCGGTACGAGCAGTACTTC. It is translated as CASSQDRAGARYEQYF.

This clonotype has a handful of counts. This chain links TRBV9 with TRBJ2-1; 8 nucleotides line up with TRBD2. Losses at the gene ends were 4 bases for V and 4 bases for J; bases not matched to a gene: 7. Germline CDR1 and CDR2: SGDLS and YYNGEE. The CDR3 spans 15 residues. The CDR3 spells CASSPRGLGYNEQFF. For the CDR3, the DNA is TGTGCCAGCAGCCCGCGGGGACTAGGGTACAATGAGCAGTTCTTC.

J is TRBJ2-5 and V is TRBV6-5; D is uncertain. The J call may not be correct, given that the DNA end is closer to TRBJ2-1. CDR3 length equals 13 residues. Per the germline V gene, CDR1 is MNHEY and CDR2 is SVGAGI. The CDR3 coding sequence is TGTGCCAGCAGTTCCGAGGTGGGAAATGAGCAGTTCTTC. Its translation: CASSSEVGNEQFF.

This clonotype was observed a few times. The V and J genes are TRBV28 and TRBJ2-5; weak D call: TRBD1 (5 bases). Trimming removed 6 bases at V and 2 bases at J, with 10 bases between. Germline CDR1 and CDR2: MDHEN and SYDVKM. This CDR3 comprises 13 residues. The CDR3 is CASRGPLQETQYF. The CDR3 region has the DNA TGTGCCAGCAGGGGGCCCCTACAAGAGACCCAGTACTTC.

V gene TRBV28 combines with J gene TRBJ2-7; unclear D gene. CDR1 and CDR2 from the germline V gene are MDHEN and SYDVKM. Trimming pared 3 bases from V and 3 bases from J, leaving 12 bases between. The CDR3 is made up of 14 amino acids. As DNA, the CDR3 is TGTGCCAGCAGTTTGGTAGGTTTCTTCTACGAGCAGTACTTC. It codes for CASSLVGFFYEQYF.

This chain links TRBV27 with TRBJ2-3; weak D call: TRBD1 (5 bases). Looked up from germline, CDR1 is MNHEY and CDR2 is SMNVEV (reference sequence). V lost 3 bases to trimming and J lost 2 bases, with 6 bases between them. This CDR3 is 13 amino acids long. The CDR3 here is CASSLTDTDTQYF. CDR3 nucleotide sequence: TGTGCCAGCAGTTTGACAGACACAGATACGCAGTATTTT.

The chain employs TRBV3-1 and TRBJ1-1; D is unresolved. V dropped 0 bases and J dropped 0 bases, with 11 bases sitting between them. The V gene's germline CDR1 is LGHDT and CDR2 YNNKEL (reference sequence). The CDR3 runs 16 residues. The CDR3 DNA is TGTGCCAGCAGCCAAGAAGATGGACCCTTGAACACTGAAGCTTTCTTT. Protein: CASSQEDGPLNTEAFF. The whole variable domain, remainder taken from reference TRBV3-1 and TRBJ1-1, is DTAVSQTPKYLVTQMGNDKSIKCEQNLGHDTMYWYKQDSKKFLKIMFSYNNKELIINETVPNRFSPKSPDKAHLNLHINSLELGDSAVYFCASSQEDGPLNTEAFFGQGTRLTVV.

The CDR3 region is CASSQEIGAGGKYEQYF. The CDR3 bases are TGTGCCAGCAGCCAAGAGATCGGCGCGGGAGGAAAATACGAGCAGTACTTC. This rearrangement joins TRBV3-1 to TRBJ2-5; TRBD2 matches 8 bases. With the DNA end fitting TRBJ2-7 better, the J assignment may be wrong. This CDR3 region has 17 residues. Per germline, CDR1 LGHDT and CDR2 YNNKEL (reference sequence).

The J gene is TRBJ2-4, the V gene TRBV5-1, with 8 bases identical to TRBD2. The CDR3 contains 18 residues. V lost 8 bases, J lost 4 bases, and 20 bases stayed unmatched. Germline V gene sequence: CDR1 SGHRS, CDR2 YFSETQ. CDR3 nucleotide sequence: TGCGCCAGTAGCCCATCAGCGGGACTAGTTGTGGCGAAAAACATTCAGTACTTC. It is translated as CASSPSAGLVVAKNIQYF.

The chain couples TRBV20-1 to TRBJ2-1, with TRBD2 identical over 9 bases. Germline CDR1 DFQATT, CDR2 SNEGSKA (reference sequence). The trim removed 7 bases at V and 6 bases at J, leaving 10 bases unmatched. The CDR3 covers 14 residues. The CDR3 sequence: CSGSLAGVVNEQFF. CDR3 in DNA: TGCAGTGGTTCACTAGCGGGTGTGGTCAATGAGCAGTTCTTC.

The chain couples TRBV10-3 to TRBJ2-5, with TRBD1 as a possible D gene (6 bases). Judging by the DNA end, TRBJ2-1 fits better; the J call may be wrong. The CDR3 covers 16 residues. Germline V gene data show CDR1 as ENHRY and CDR2 as SYGVKD. The CDR3, as DNA: TGTGCCATCAGGGAGACGGACAGCGTCCGGTACAATGAGCAGTTCTTC. Residues: CAIRETDSVRYNEQFF.

This sequence joins TRBV29-1 and TRBJ2-7; D may be TRBD2 (5 bases). V shed 3 bases and J shed 5 bases, with 14 bases lying between them. CDR3 size: 13 residues. CDR1 is SQVTM and CDR2 is ANQGSEA in the germline V gene. The CDR3 protein is CSVDLPEVDEQYF. CDR3 DNA: TGCAGCGTTGATCTCCCGGAGGTCGACGAGCAGTACTTC.